The 32 T cell receptor beta chains reported below all come from one sample, sequenced in a study of blood T cell repertoires in COVID-19. Measured with immunoSEQ multiplex PCR; TCRdb has only the in-frame clones, and not every one. The sample contains approximately 300,000 clones, more than 75% of which appear only once. The sequenced sample was PBMCs or T cells enriched from blood (not recorded which). All receptors come from a woman between 18 and 29 years old who had recovered from COVID-19.

This chain uses TRBV4-2 with TRBJ1-5, with 9 bases matching TRBD1. CDR1 and CDR2 (germline): LGHNA, YNFKEQ. This CDR3 has 16 residues. The J segment lost 3 bases and the V segment lost 0 bases, leaving 3 bases of the junction unmatched. The CDR3 bases are TGTGCCAGCAGCCAAGAGACAGGGGGTTACAATCAGCCCCAGCATTTT. Protein: CASSQETGGYNQPQHF.

The chain couples TRBV27 to TRBJ1-2; 7 nucleotides line up with TRBD1. V was pared by 6 bases and J by 6 bases, with 13 bases of the junction left unmatched. Germline values: CDR1 MNHEY, CDR2 SMNVEV (reference sequence). This CDR3 is built from 15 residues. CDR3 amino acids: CASRSIDRALHGYTF. The CDR3 nucleotides are TGTGCCAGCAGATCTATCGACAGGGCCCTTCATGGCTACACCTTC.

This clone was detected once. This chain connects TRBV29-1 to TRBJ1-2; TRBD1 matches at 8 bases. The CDR3 is 13 residues long. Germline assignment: CDR1 SQVTM and CDR2 ANQGSEA. Trimming cost V 4 bases and J 8 bases; bases outside gene matches: 9. In DNA form, the CDR3 reads TGCAGCGTTGCAGGGGGCGGGTGGAAGGGCTACACCTTC. Protein sequence: CSVAGGGWKGYTF.

This CDR3 reads CASSLVWEAGELFF. The CDR3 DNA sequence: TGTGCCAGCAGCTTGGTCTGGGAGGCCGGGGAGCTGTTTTTT. The genes are TRBV5-6 and TRBJ2-2; D possibly corresponds to TRBD2 (6 bases). CDR1 SGHDT and CDR2 YYEEEE come from the germline V gene. V gave up 0 bases and J gave up 6 bases, with 9 bases separating them. CDR3 size: 14 residues.

The V and J genes are TRBV6-5 and TRBJ2-7; 10 bases fit TRBD2. V shed 6 bases, J shed 4 bases, and the junction held 6 bases outside the gene matches. The CDR3 has 14 amino acids. The V gene's germline CDR1 is MNHEY and CDR2 SVGAGI. CDR3 nucleotides: TGTGCCAGCAGCGCGGCTAGCGGGAGTTACGAGCAGTACTTC. This sequence encodes CASSAASGSYEQYF.

V usage is TRBV9 and J usage is TRBJ1-5, with D tentatively TRBD1 (6 bases). Germline values: CDR1 SGDLS, CDR2 YYNGEE. Trimming shortened V by 3 bases and J by 1 base, and 20 bases separated the two germline ends. The CDR3 extends over 18 amino acids. The CDR3, as DNA: TGTGCCAGCAGCGATGTGATCGGGGGGCCGTGGAGCAATCAGCCCCAGCATTTT. It is translated as CASSDVIGGPWSNQPQHF.

The chain uses TRBV6-5 and TRBJ1-1; D not certain. CDR3 length: 13 amino acids. Trimming shortened V by 6 bases and J by 0 bases, and 8 bases separated the two germline ends. Germline CDR1 is MNHEY and CDR2 is SVGAGI. CDR3 sequence reads: CASSVGVNTEAFF. The CDR3 region has the DNA TGTGCCAGCAGCGTCGGTGTGAACACTGAAGCTTTCTTT.

The chain recombines TRBV9 with TRBJ1-2, with TRBD1 matching over 8 bases. Germline V gene sequence: CDR1 SGDLS, CDR2 YYNGEE. This CDR3 spans 15 amino acids. V lost 3 bases and J lost 6; bases outside the gene matches: 10. CDR3 sequence: CASSAHGQGANGYTF. In DNA, the CDR3 is TGTGCCAGCAGCGCCCACGGGCAGGGGGCGAATGGCTACACCTTC.

The rearrangement uses TRBV15 and TRBJ1-5, with 7 bases matching TRBD1. The J segment lost 0 bases and the V segment lost 8 bases, leaving 4 bases of the junction unmatched. From germline, CDR1 is LNHNV and CDR2 YYDKDF (reference sequence). The CDR3 loop spans 14 amino acids. The CDR3 coding sequence is TGTGCCACCTCAGGGGGGTCTAGCAATCAGCCCCAGCATTTT. This gives the protein CATSGGSSNQPQHF.

The CDR3 reads CASSITGTGVDGYTF. The CDR3 DNA reads as TGCGCCAGCAGCATAACCGGGACAGGGGTGGATGGCTACACCTTC. The chain recombines TRBV5-1 with TRBJ1-2, with 10 bases identical to TRBD1. The V gene end was trimmed by 4 bases and the J gene end by 6 bases; junction bases not matched to a gene: 9. The CDR3 contains 15 residues. Germline V CDR1 and CDR2: SGHRS, YFSETQ. The whole variable domain, filled in from reference TRBV5-1 and TRBJ1-2, reads KAGVTQTPRYLIKTRGQQVTLSCSPISGHRSVSWYQQTPGQGLQFLFEYFSETQRNKGNFPGRFSGRQFSNSRSEMNVSTLELGDSALYLCASSITGTGVDGYTFGSGTRLTVV.

V and J are TRBV18 and TRBJ1-1; D possibly corresponds to TRBD1 (5 bases). The V gene's germline CDR1 is KGHSH and CDR2 LQKENI. With 5 bases removed from V and 1 base from J, the gap between germline ends came to 8 bases. The CDR3 runs 13 residues. CDR3 nucleotides: TGTGCCAGCTCAGTCGGACAGAACACTGAAGCTTTCTTT. Translation gives CASSVGQNTEAFF.

The chain employs TRBV6-5 and TRBJ1-2, with 7 bases fitting TRBD1. The CDR3 spans 14 residues. V lost 6 bases, J lost 0 bases, and 4 bases stayed unmatched. In germline, CDR1 is MNHEY, CDR2 SVGAGI. In DNA form, the CDR3 reads TGTGCCAGCAGGCCCGGGACAGCTAACTATGGCTACACCTTC. Its translation is CASRPGTANYGYTF.

V usage is TRBV30 and J usage is TRBJ1-4; no clear D. Deletions cut 0 bases from V and 4 bases from J, with 6 bases between. Germline CDR1 GTSNPN, CDR2 SVGIG (reference sequence). This CDR3 spans 13 amino acids. CDR3 nucleotides: TGTGCCTGGAGTGTACAGAATAATGAAAAACTGTTTTTT. This translates into CAWSVQNNEKLFF. Using reference TRBV30 and TRBJ1-4 for the parts outside the CDR3, the full variable domain is SQTIHQWPATLVQPVGSPLSLECTVEGTSNPNLYWYRQAAGRGLQLLFYSVGIGQISSEVPQNLSASRPQDRQFILSSKKLLLSDSGFYLCAWSVQNNEKLFFGSGTQLSVL.

The V and J genes are TRBV7-9 and TRBJ1-2, with 9 bases aligning to TRBD1. CDR3 length: 15 residues. Unmatched junction bases numbered 6, after V lost 4 bases and J lost 3 bases. Per the germline V gene, CDR1 is SEHNR and CDR2 is FQNEAQ (reference sequence). CDR3 residues: CASSSRDRAYYGYTF. In DNA, the CDR3 is TGTGCCAGCAGCTCCCGGGACAGGGCGTACTATGGCTACACCTTC.

The chain uses TRBV30 and TRBJ1-3; TRBD1 is a possible D gene (6 bases). Deletions cut 5 bases from V and 0 bases from J, with 11 bases between. Germline V gene lookup returns CDR1 GTSNPN and CDR2 SVGIG (reference sequence). The CDR3 contains 14 residues. CDR3 nucleotides: TGTGCCTGGGCACAGGGAAACTCTGGAAACACCATATATTTT. Its protein product is CAWAQGNSGNTIYF. Combining the CDR3 with reference TRBV30 and TRBJ1-3 gives the whole variable domain SQTIHQWPATLVQPVGSPLSLECTVEGTSNPNLYWYRQAAGRGLQLLFYSVGIGQISSEVPQNLSASRPQDRQFILSSKKLLLSDSGFYLCAWAQGNSGNTIYFGEGSWLTVV.

The rearrangement joins TRBV18 to TRBJ1-2; TRBD1 matches at 7 bases. With V trimmed by 7 bases and J by 8 bases, 16 bases remained unmatched. CDR1 is KGHSH and CDR2 is LQKENI in the germline V gene. The CDR3 has 15 amino acids. CDR3 sequence (DNA): TGTGCCAGCTGGACAGGTCACAACCCAAATGGAGGCTACACCTTC. Its protein is CASWTGHNPNGGYTF.

This chain uses TRBV5-4 with TRBJ2-5; TRBD2 agrees at 8 bases. V lost 1 base, J lost 4 bases, and 6 bases stayed unmatched. Per germline, CDR1 SGHNT and CDR2 YYREEE (reference sequence). The CDR3 has 15 residues. The CDR3 protein is CASSLSSSGLETQYF. The CDR3 nucleotides read TGTGCCAGCAGCTTGTCATCTAGCGGGTTAGAGACCCAGTACTTC.

This rearrangement joins TRBV5-8 to TRBJ1-1; tentative D call: TRBD1 (5 bases). CDR1 is SGHTS and CDR2 is YDEGEE in the germline V gene. This CDR3 is 15 amino acids long. V lost 0 bases to trimming and J lost 0 bases, with 9 bases between them. CDR3 nucleotides: TGTGCCAGCAGCTTGGAAGGGGCAGTGAACACTGAAGCTTTCTTT. Translation: CASSLEGAVNTEAFF.

The chain joins TRBV27 to TRBJ2-5, with TRBD1 as a possible D gene (5 bases). The length of the CDR3 is 15 residues. Germline loops: CDR1 MNHEY, CDR2 SMNVEV (reference sequence). The ends were cut back, 10 bases at V and 1 base at J, with 19 bases in the middle. CDR3 protein: CATKDNEGVQETQYF. DNA of the CDR3: TGTGCCACCAAGGACAATGAAGGGGTCCAAGAGACCCAGTACTTC.

This chain links TRBV5-1 with TRBJ1-4; no reliable D call. The CDR3 runs to 14 residues. Trimming took off 5 bases at V and 0 bases at J, with 8 bases between the two ends. CDR1 and CDR2 from the germline V gene are SGHRS and YFSETQ. The CDR3 sequence is CASSSSSTNEKLFF. The CDR3 DNA reads TGCGCCAGCAGTTCGTCTTCAACTAATGAAAAACTGTTTTTT. Together with reference TRBV5-1 and TRBJ1-4, the CDR3 gives the full variable domain: KAGVTQTPRYLIKTRGQQVTLSCSPISGHRSVSWYQQTPGQGLQFLFEYFSETQRNKGNFPGRFSGRQFSNSRSEMNVSTLELGDSALYLCASSSSSTNEKLFFGSGTQLSVL.

V is TRBV28 and J is TRBJ2-7; 10 bases line up with TRBD1. Germline trimming cut 2 bases from V and 5 bases from J; bases unmatched to any gene: 9. In germline, CDR1 is MDHEN, CDR2 SYDVKM. This CDR3 has 16 amino acids. CDR3 protein: CASSLGLLTGGNEQYF. The CDR3 DNA reads as TGTGCCAGCAGTTTAGGCCTCCTGACAGGGGGCAACGAGCAGTACTTC.

V and J are TRBV7-9 and TRBJ1-1, with 10 bases fitting TRBD1. Trimming took 1 base from V and 1 from J; bases not matched to a gene: 3. This CDR3 is built from 16 residues. Germline assignment: CDR1 SEHNR and CDR2 FQNEAQ (reference sequence). In DNA form, the CDR3 reads TGTGCCAGCAGCTTAGGACAGGGGGCCGAGAACACTGAAGCTTTCTTT. This translates into CASSLGQGAENTEAFF. The full variable domain, rest sourced from reference TRBV7-9 and TRBJ1-1, is DTGVSQNPRHKITKRGQNVTFRCDPISEHNRLYWYRQTLGQGPEFLTYFQNEAQLEKSRLLSDRFSAERPKGSFSTLEIQRTEQGDSAMYLCASSLGQGAENTEAFFGQGTRLTVV.

This rearrangement joins TRBV25-1 to TRBJ1-5, with D possibly matching TRBD1 (5 bases). The CDR3 runs 14 residues. The germline V gene has CDR1 MGHDK and CDR2 SYGVNS. V lost 5 bases to trimming and J lost 7 bases, with 15 bases between them. The CDR3 DNA is TGTGCCAGCAGTTGGCAGGGTTCGGACCAGCCCCAGCATTTT. Residues: CASSWQGSDQPQHF.

The chain has TRBV7-9 and TRBJ1-4, with a possible D match to TRBD1 (5 bases). Trimming shortened V by 4 bases and J by 3 bases, and 12 bases separated the two germline ends. This CDR3 comprises 15 residues. Germline CDR1 is SEHNR and CDR2 is FQNEAQ (reference sequence). DNA for the CDR3: TGTGCCAGCAGCTCCGACAGTTACTCTAATGAAAAACTGTTTTTT. It codes for CASSSDSYSNEKLFF.

The genes are TRBV7-9 and TRBJ2-5; 10 bases agree with TRBD2. The germline V gene has CDR1 SEHNR and CDR2 FQNEAQ (reference sequence). V dropped 3 bases and J dropped 9; count of bases not matched to a gene: 10. The CDR3 runs 15 residues. The CDR3 DNA sequence: TGTGCCAGCAGCTTCCCCGGGACTAGCGAGGGGGCCCAGTACTTC. Translation gives CASSFPGTSEGAQYF.

The genes are TRBV7-2 and TRBJ1-2; D might be TRBD1 (6 bases). The CDR3 is 15 amino acids. Germline V gene data show CDR1 as SGHTA and CDR2 as FQGNSA. V lost 5 bases and J 1 base, leaving 14 bases between the germline ends. CDR3 sequence reads: CASSPYREDNYGYTF. The CDR3 nucleotides read TGTGCCAGCAGCCCTTACAGGGAAGATAACTATGGCTACACCTTC.

This chain joins TRBV30 and TRBJ1-2; TRBD1 aligns across 9 bases. CDR1 GTSNPN and CDR2 SVGIG come from the germline V gene (reference sequence). The CDR3 loop spans 12 amino acids. J gave up 4 bases and V 8 bases, and 5 bases lay outside the gene matches. CDR3 in DNA: TGTGCCCGGGACAGGGACCTCTATGGCTACACCTTC. Translating gives CARDRDLYGYTF. The complete variable domain, with remaining parts taken from reference TRBV30 and TRBJ1-2, reads SQTIHQWPATLVQPVGSPLSLECTVEGTSNPNLYWYRQAAGRGLQLLFYSVGIGQISSEVPQNLSASRPQDRQFILSSKKLLLSDSGFYLCARDRDLYGYTFGSGTRLTVV.

This clone was seen only once. The V and J genes are TRBV3-1 (or the pseudogene TRBV3-2) and TRBJ2-2; 7 bases map to TRBD2. Per germline, CDR1 LGHDT and CDR2 YNNKEL (reference sequence). The CDR3 has 14 residues. V gave up 6 bases and J gave up 2 bases; unmatched junction bases: 3. The CDR3 region has the DNA TGTGCCAGCAGTCGGACTAGAAACACCGGGGAGCTGTTTTTT. This gives the protein CASSRTRNTGELFF.

The J gene is TRBJ2-2, the V gene TRBV5-5; 7 bases line up with TRBD2. V shed 5 bases and J 8 bases; nucleotides not matched to a gene: 15. The CDR3 loop spans 16 amino acids. Germline CDR1 and CDR2: SGHKS and YYEKEE (reference sequence). The CDR3, as DNA: TGTGCCAGCAGGTACGAGCGGGGCCCGGCAAAAGGGGAGCTGTTTTTT. Translating gives CASRYERGPAKGELFF.

The J gene is TRBJ1-2, the V gene TRBV3-1 (or the pseudogene TRBV3-2); no reliable D call. CDR1 and CDR2 (germline): LGHDT, YNNKEL (reference sequence). The CDR3 covers 14 residues. V lost 0 bases to trimming and J lost 4 bases, with 9 bases between them. CDR3 residues: CASSQDTPGYGYTF. The CDR3 region has the DNA TGTGCCAGCAGCCAAGACACCCCGGGCTATGGCTACACCTTC.

V and J are TRBV18 and TRBJ1-1; 8 nucleotides agree with TRBD1. J was trimmed by 8 bases and V by 3 bases; bases with no gene match: 5. The germline gives CDR1 KGHSH, CDR2 LQKENI. The CDR3 runs to 13 residues. CDR3 nucleotide sequence: TGTGCCAGCTCACCCCAGGGGGCGGGGGAAGCTTTCTTT. This encodes CASSPQGAGEAFF.

This rearrangement joins TRBV7-9 to TRBJ1-4, with no clear D. Trimming cost V 4 bases and J 5 bases, with 8 bases left between them. Germline V CDR1 and CDR2: SEHNR, FQNEAQ (reference sequence). CDR3 length: 13 residues. Here the CDR3 reads CASSSGANEKLFF. The DNA of the CDR3 is TGTGCCAGCAGCTCGGGAGCGAATGAAAAACTGTTTTTT.